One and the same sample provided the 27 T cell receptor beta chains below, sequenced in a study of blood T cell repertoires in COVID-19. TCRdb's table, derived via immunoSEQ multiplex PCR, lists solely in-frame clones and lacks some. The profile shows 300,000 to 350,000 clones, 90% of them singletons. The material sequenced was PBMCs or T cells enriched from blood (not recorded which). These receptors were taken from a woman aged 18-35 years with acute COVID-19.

Here the CDR3 reads CASSGEPGGNQPQHF. Here the CDR3 DNA reads TGTGCCAGCAGCGGCGAGCCAGGGGGCAATCAGCCCCAGCATTTT. This chain joins TRBV2 and TRBJ1-5, with a possible D match to TRBD1 (6 bases). The V gene's germline CDR1 is SNHLY and CDR2 FYNNEI. Between the trimmed V and J ends, which lost 6 bases and 2 bases, there was a span of 14 bases. This CDR3 comprises 15 residues.

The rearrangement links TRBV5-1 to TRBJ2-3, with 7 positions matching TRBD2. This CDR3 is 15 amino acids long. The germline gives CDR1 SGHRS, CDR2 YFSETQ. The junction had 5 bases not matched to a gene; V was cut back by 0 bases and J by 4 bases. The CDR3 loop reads CASSLASGKSDTQYF. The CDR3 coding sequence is TGCGCCAGCAGCTTGGCCAGCGGGAAATCAGATACGCAGTATTTT.

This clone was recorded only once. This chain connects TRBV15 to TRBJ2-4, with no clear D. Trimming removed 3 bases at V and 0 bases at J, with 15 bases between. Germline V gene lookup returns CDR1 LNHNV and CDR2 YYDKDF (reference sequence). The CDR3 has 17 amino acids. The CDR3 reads CATSRSDQVLAKNIQYF. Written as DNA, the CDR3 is TGTGCCACCAGCAGGTCAGACCAGGTCCTAGCCAAAAACATTCAGTACTTC.

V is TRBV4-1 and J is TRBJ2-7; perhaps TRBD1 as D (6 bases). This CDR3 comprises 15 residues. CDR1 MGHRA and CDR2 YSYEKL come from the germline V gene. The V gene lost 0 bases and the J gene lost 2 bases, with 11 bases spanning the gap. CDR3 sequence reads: CASSQDTGLTYEQYF. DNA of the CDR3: TGCGCCAGCAGCCAAGACACAGGGCTCACCTACGAGCAGTACTTC.

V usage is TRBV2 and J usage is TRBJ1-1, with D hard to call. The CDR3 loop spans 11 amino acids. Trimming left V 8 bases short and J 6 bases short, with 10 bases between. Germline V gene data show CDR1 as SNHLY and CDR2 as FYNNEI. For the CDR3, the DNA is TGTGCCAGCGGCCGGGAAGCTGAAGCTTTCTTT. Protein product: CASGREAEAFF.

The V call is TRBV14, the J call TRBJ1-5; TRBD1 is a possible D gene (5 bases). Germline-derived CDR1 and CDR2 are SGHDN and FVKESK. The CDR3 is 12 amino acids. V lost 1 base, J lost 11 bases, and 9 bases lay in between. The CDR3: CASSQGQGAQHF. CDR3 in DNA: TGTGCCAGCAGCCAAGGGCAAGGGGCCCAGCATTTT.

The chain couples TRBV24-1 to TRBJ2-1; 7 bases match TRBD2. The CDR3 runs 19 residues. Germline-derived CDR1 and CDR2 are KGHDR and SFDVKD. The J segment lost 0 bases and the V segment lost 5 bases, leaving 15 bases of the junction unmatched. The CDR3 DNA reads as TGTGCCACCAGTGGCCTCTCCCTTAGCGGGCCAAGCTCCTACAATGAGCAGTTCTTC. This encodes CATSGLSLSGPSSYNEQFF.

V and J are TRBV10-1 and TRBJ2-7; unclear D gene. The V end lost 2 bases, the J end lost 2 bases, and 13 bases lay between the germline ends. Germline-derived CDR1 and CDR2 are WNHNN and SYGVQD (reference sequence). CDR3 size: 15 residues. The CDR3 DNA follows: TGCGCCAGCAGTGAGGTCTATTCTCCCACCTACGAGCAGTACTTC. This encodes CASSEVYSPTYEQYF.

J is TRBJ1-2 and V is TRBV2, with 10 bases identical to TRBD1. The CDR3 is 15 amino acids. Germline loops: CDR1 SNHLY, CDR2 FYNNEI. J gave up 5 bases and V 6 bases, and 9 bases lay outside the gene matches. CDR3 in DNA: TGTGCCAGCAGCTTACCGGGACAGGGGCCTTATGGCTACACCTTC. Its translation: CASSLPGQGPYGYTF.

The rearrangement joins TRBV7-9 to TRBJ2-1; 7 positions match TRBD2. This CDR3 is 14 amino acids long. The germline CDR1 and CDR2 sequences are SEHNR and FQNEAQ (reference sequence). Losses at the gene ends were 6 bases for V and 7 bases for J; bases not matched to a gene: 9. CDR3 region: CASRGAGVGNEQFF. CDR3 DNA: TGTGCCAGCAGGGGTGCGGGAGTGGGGAATGAGCAGTTCTTC.

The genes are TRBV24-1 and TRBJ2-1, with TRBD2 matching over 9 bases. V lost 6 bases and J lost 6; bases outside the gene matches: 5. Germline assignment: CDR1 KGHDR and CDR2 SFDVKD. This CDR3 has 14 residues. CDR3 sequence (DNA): TGTGCCACCAGTACTGCGGGAGGGATCAATGAGCAGTTCTTC. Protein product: CATSTAGGINEQFF.

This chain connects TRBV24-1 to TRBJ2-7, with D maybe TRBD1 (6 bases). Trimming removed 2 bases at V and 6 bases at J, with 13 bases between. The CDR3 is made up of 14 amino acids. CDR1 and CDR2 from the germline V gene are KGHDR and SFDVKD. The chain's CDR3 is CATSDSTGWGEQYF. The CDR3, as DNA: TGTGCCACCAGTGATTCTACAGGGTGGGGCGAGCAGTACTTC.

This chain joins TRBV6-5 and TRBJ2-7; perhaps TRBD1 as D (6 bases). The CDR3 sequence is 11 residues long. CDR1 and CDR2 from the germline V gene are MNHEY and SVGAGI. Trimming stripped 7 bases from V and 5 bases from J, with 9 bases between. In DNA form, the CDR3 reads TGTGCCAGCACTCAGGGGAACGAGCAGTACTTC. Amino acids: CASTQGNEQYF.

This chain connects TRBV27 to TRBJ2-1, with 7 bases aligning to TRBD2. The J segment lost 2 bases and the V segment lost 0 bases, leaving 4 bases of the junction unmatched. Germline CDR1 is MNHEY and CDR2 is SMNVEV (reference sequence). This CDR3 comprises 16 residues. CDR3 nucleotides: TGTGCCAGCAGTTTATCTAGCGGGTCCCCCTACAATGAGCAGTTCTTC. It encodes CASSLSSGSPYNEQFF.

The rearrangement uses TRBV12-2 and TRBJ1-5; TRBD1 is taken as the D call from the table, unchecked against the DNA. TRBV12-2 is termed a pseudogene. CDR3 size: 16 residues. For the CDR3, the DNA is TGTGCAAGTCGCTTAGGAGGGGGACAGGGTGAACAGCCCCAGCATTTT. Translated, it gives CASRLGGGQGEQPQHF.

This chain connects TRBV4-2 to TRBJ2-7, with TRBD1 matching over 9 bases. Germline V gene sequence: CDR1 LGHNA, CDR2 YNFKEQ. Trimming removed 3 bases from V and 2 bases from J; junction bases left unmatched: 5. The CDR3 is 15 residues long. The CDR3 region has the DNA TGTGCCAGCAGCCACCGGGACAGGGAAGCCTACGAGCAGTACTTC. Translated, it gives CASSHRDREAYEQYF.

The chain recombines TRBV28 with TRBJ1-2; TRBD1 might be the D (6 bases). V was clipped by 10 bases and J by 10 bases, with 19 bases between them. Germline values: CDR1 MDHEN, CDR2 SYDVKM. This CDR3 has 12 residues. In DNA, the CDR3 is TGTGCCACCCGCAGTGAACAGGGTATCTACACCTTC. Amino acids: CATRSEQGIYTF.

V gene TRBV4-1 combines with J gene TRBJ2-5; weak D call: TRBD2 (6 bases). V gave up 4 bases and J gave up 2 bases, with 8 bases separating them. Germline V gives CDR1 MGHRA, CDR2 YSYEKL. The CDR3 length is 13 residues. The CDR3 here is CASSLGRQETQYF. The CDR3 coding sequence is TGCGCCAGCAGCCTGGGGAGGCAAGAGACCCAGTACTTC.

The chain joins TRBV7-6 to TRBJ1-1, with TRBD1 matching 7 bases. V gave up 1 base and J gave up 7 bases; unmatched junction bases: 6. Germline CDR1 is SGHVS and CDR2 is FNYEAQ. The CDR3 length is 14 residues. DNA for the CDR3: TGTGCCAGCAGCTTAGTGGAGGGGGCAGGTGAAGCTTTCTTT. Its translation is CASSLVEGAGEAFF.

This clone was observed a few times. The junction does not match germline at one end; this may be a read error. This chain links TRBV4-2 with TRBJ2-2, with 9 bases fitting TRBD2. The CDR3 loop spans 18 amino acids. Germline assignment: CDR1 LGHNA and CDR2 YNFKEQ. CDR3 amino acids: CASRQADGLAGTGGELFF. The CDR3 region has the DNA TGTGCCAGCAGGCAAGCTGACGGCCTAGCGGGAACGGGCGGGGAGCTGTTTTTT.

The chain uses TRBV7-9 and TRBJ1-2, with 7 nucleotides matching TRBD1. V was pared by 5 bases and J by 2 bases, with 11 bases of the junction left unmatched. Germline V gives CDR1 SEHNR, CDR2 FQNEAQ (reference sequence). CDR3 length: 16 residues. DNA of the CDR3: TGTGCCAGCAGCCGGGAGGGACAGACCACCAACTATGGCTACACCTTC. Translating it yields CASSREGQTTNYGYTF.

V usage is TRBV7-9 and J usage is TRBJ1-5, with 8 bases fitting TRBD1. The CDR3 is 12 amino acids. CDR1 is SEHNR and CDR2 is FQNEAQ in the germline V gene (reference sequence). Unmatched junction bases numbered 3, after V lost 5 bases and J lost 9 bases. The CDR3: CASSRGTGPQHF. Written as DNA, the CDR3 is TGTGCCAGCAGCCGAGGGACAGGGCCCCAGCATTTT.

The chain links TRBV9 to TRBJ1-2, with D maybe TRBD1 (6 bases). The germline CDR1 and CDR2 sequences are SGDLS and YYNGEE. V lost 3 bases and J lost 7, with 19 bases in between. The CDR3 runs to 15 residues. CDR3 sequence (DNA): TGTGCCAGCAGCGGAGCCGGACCTGGGGGCCGTGGCTACACCTTC. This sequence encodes CASSGAGPGGRGYTF.

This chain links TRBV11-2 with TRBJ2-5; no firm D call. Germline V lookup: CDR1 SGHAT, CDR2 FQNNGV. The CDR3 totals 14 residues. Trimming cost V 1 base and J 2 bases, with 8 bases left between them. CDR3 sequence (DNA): TGTGCCAGCAGCTTAGCAAGAACTCAAGAGACCCAGTACTTC. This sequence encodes CASSLARTQETQYF. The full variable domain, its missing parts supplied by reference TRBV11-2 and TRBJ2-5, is EAGVAQSPRYKIIEKRQSVAFWCNPISGHATLYWYQQILGQGPKLLIQFQNNGVVDDSQLPKDRFSAERLKGVDSTLKIQPAKLEDSAVYLCASSLARTQETQYFGPGTRLLVL.

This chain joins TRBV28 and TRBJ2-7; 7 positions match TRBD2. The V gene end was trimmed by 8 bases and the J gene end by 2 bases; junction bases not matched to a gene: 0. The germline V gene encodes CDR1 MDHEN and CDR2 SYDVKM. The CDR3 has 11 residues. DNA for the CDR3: TGTGCCAGCGGGACTACCTACGAGCAGTACTTC. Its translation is CASGTTYEQYF.

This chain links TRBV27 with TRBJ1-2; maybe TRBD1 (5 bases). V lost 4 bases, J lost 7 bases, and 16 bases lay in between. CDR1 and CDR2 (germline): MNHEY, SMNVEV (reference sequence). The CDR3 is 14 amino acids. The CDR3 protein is CASSSQRGGVGYTF. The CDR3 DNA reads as TGTGCCAGCAGTTCCCAAAGGGGAGGGGTTGGCTACACCTTC.

This CDR3 reads CASSLISGSYGYTF. Here the CDR3 DNA reads TGTGCCAGCAGCTTAATTTCAGGGTCCTATGGCTACACCTTC. The chain recombines TRBV7-2 with TRBJ1-2; maybe TRBD1 (5 bases). The germline V and J ends were trimmed by 2 bases and 4 bases, with 11 bases remaining between them. CDR1 SGHTA and CDR2 FQGNSA come from the germline V gene. The CDR3 contains 14 residues.